The source of this T cell receptor beta chain is a study of cytomegalovirus exposure and HLA in healthy donors. Per germline, CDR1 SGHTS and CDR2 YDEGEE. V lost 1 base, J lost 5 bases, and 6 bases lay in between. The CDR3 covers 12 residues. Notes on the study in general: Productive rates of about 87% or about 30% were seen for most TCR beta V segments in an earlier analysis. Most observed TCR sequences were rare, whereas some public TCRs were detected in many donors. Per a later analysis, 16,951 TCR beta sequences showed association with HLA alleles at 0.05 false discovery rate. When analyzed later, the rates of TCR association showed variation by HLA locus, with DRB1 the most and HLA-C the fewest.

On this clone: Its antigen is still unknown.

In the PCR, 60 Vbeta and 13 Jbeta primers were used. Sequenced by immunoSEQ multiplex PCR; TCRdb stores in-frame clones only, minus some. The sample consists of 200,000 to 250,000 clones, about three quarters of them appearing once. The sequencing sample was made of PBMCs. The chain is built from TRBV5-8 and TRBJ2-5; D uncertain. This receptor was identified in a woman aged 60-70 years in good health and CMV-seropositive. This CDR3 is CASSLRVETQYF. CDR3 coding DNA: TGTGCCAGCAGCTTGCGGGTGGAGACCCAGTACTTC.